The rows below give T cell receptor beta chains drawn from one sample of a study of blood T cell repertoires in COVID-19. Repertoires were generated with immunoSEQ multiplex PCR, while TCRdb's copy carries only in-frame clones and drops some. The table records about 150,000 clones, 82% of them present only once. The sample consisted of peripheral blood. The receptor set was obtained from a human donor with acute or convalescent COVID-19. The donor label of this sample is uncertain. CDR3s include the opening cysteine and the closing phenylalanine or tryptophan.

v_gene	j_gene	CDR3aa
TRBV7-2	TRBJ1-2	CASTPGLGGNYGYTF
TRBV21-1	TRBJ1-4	CASSNHPGQLPPATNEKLFF
TRBV3-1/TRBV3-2	TRBJ1-2	CASSQDRANYGYTF
TRBV6-6	TRBJ1-2	CASSYTGQKNYGYTF
TRBV4-2	TRBJ1-2	CASSQPQGNNYGYTF
TRBV18	TRBJ1-5	CASSPQQGAGNQPQHF
TRBV27	TRBJ1-2	CASSLVRGKGYTF
TRBV3-1/TRBV3-2	TRBJ2-3	CASSQGAIAGQGTDTQYF
TRBV6-5	TRBJ1-1	CASSGQTSEAFF
TRBV2	TRBJ2-2	CASSGIAGGTGELFF
TRBV3-1/TRBV3-2	TRBJ2-2	CASSQEGGGTGELFF
TRBV4-1	TRBJ2-2	CASSQNWLNTGELFF